What follows are 32 T cell receptor beta chains derived from one specimen sequenced in a study of Ad26.COV2.S vaccination and SARS-CoV-2 variants (dated by TCRdb to about 2021). The intended sense of this specimen's treatment or condition label: about 20 received Ad26.COV2.S at low or high dose, single or two shots; 5 received placebo; per-sample allocation not given. For vaccine and placebo recipients, the sequenced repertoires came from samples collected on day 63 after the first injection. The protocol used for the library was the immunoSEQ multiplex PCR assay. TCRdb limited this immuneACCESS table to in-frame rearrangements with V and J called. A share of clones is missing; checked studies link under half to unresolved V genes, and the rest is unexplained. This sample holds around 300,000 clones; 88% were observed only once. The ten top clones hold approximately 5.9% of the sample. Here the sequenced sample was peripheral blood, taken in a trial of Ad26.COV2.S vaccine versus placebo. Receptor source: a person aged 18 to 59 who received the Ad26.COV2.S COVID-19 vaccine or a placebo.

The rearrangement links TRBV19 to TRBJ2-1; 8 nucleotides line up with TRBD2. V was pared by 2 bases and J by 5 bases, with 8 bases of the junction left unmatched. The CDR3 spans 16 residues. From germline, CDR1 is LNHDA and CDR2 SQIVND (reference sequence). The CDR3 DNA reads TGTGCCAGTAGTATAATCAGCGGGAGTAGGGACAATGAGCAGTTCTTC. Translated, it gives CASSIISGSRDNEQFF.

The chain links TRBV21-1 to TRBJ2-1; the D call in the table, TRBD1, was not verified against the DNA. TRBV21-1 is deemed a pseudogene. This CDR3 region has 15 residues. The CDR3 nucleotides read TGTGCCAGCTACGCCGGGACAAGCTCCTACAATGAGCAGTTCTTC. Translating it yields CASYAGTSSYNEQFF.

This chain joins TRBV27 and TRBJ2-7; TRBD2 agrees at 7 bases. The CDR3 is 15 residues long. After removal of 2 bases from V and 3 bases from J, the junction contained 7 bases not matched to a gene. CDR1 is MNHEY and CDR2 is SMNVEV in the germline V gene (reference sequence). The CDR3, as DNA: TGTGCCAGCAGTTTAAACGGGGGGAGGGTCTACGAGCAGTACTTC. The encoded protein is CASSLNGGRVYEQYF.

The rearrangement links TRBV6-5 to TRBJ2-3, with 12 bases that match TRBD1. The junction had 9 bases not matched to a gene; V was cut back by 8 bases and J by 6 bases. CDR3 length equals 15 residues. Looked up from germline, CDR1 is MNHEY and CDR2 is SVGAGI. The DNA for the CDR3 is TGTGCCAGCGACCAGGGACAGGGGGCTTGGGATACGCAGTATTTT. Translation gives CASDQGQGAWDTQYF.

V usage is TRBV7-2 and J usage is TRBJ1-2, with 7 bases matching TRBD1. The CDR3 covers 17 residues. The V and J ends lost 2 bases and 3 bases, in that order; junction bases with no gene match: 12. Per germline, CDR1 SGHTA and CDR2 FQGNSA. The CDR3 nucleotides are TGTGCCAGCAGCTTACCGATACAGGGGAGTAAGGACTATGGCTACACCTTC. Protein: CASSLPIQGSKDYGYTF. Using reference TRBV7-2 and TRBJ1-2 for the parts outside the CDR3, the full variable domain is GAGVSQSPSNKVTEKGKDVELRCDPISGHTALYWYRQSLGQGLEFLIYFQGNSAPDKSGLPSDRFSAERTGGSVSTLTIQRTQQEDSAVYLCASSLPIQGSKDYGYTFGSGTRLTVV.

The V call is TRBV6-5, the J call TRBJ2-1; unclear D gene. This CDR3 region has 11 residues. V lost 6 bases, J lost 9 bases, and 9 bases lay in between. Germline CDR1 MNHEY, CDR2 SVGAGI. CDR3 nucleotides: TGTGCCAGCAGGCGGACGGGTGAGCAGTTCTTC. Protein sequence: CASRRTGEQFF.

The chain joins TRBV19 to TRBJ1-2; D is perhaps TRBD1 (6 bases). Germline lookup yields CDR1 LNHDA and CDR2 SQIVND (reference sequence). V lost 6 bases and J lost 4, with 18 bases in between. This CDR3 region has 15 residues. In nucleotides, the CDR3 is TGTGCCAGTAGGACGACGACAGGTTCGGGCTATGGCTACACCTTC. Translated: CASRTTTGSGYGYTF.

This chain connects TRBV20-1 to TRBJ1-4; TRBD1 might be the D (5 bases). The germline V and J ends were trimmed by 1 base and 9 bases, with 6 bases remaining between them. The CDR3 has 11 residues. CDR1 and CDR2 (germline): DFQATT, SNEGSKA (reference sequence). The CDR3, as DNA: TGCAGTGCTAGAGGGGGACAAAAACTGTTTTTT. This encodes CSARGGQKLFF.

The chain carries TRBV15 and TRBJ2-5, with 9 bases fitting TRBD1. Per germline, CDR1 LNHNV and CDR2 YYDKDF (reference sequence). CDR3 size: 16 residues. J lost 4 bases, V lost 5 bases, and 11 bases had no gene match. This CDR3 reads CATSDRDRDIRETQYF. The CDR3 DNA reads TGTGCCACCAGCGACCGGGACAGGGACATTCGAGAGACCCAGTACTTC.

V and J are TRBV9 and TRBJ1-5; D gene uncertain. V shed 0 bases and J shed 3 bases, with 4 bases lying between them. In germline, CDR1 is SGDLS, CDR2 YYNGEE. This CDR3 has 13 amino acids. The CDR3 is CASSVDVNQPQHF. The CDR3 DNA sequence: TGTGCCAGCAGCGTAGATGTCAATCAGCCCCAGCATTTT.

This chain uses TRBV10-2 with TRBJ2-1; 12 nucleotides match TRBD2. The CDR3 totals 16 residues. The ends lost 6 bases at V and 6 bases at J; junction bases unmatched: 9. Germline V gene data show CDR1 as WSHSY and CDR2 as SAAADI. Here the CDR3 DNA reads TGCGCCAGCAGACGGACTAGCGGGATCGGGTCCAATGAGCAGTTCTTC. Its translation: CASRRTSGIGSNEQFF.

The gene calls are TRBV5-5 and TRBJ2-7; D gene unclear. CDR3 size: 14 residues. Germline V gene sequence: CDR1 SGHKS, CDR2 YYEKEE (reference sequence). V was pared by 1 base and J by 2 bases, with 10 bases between. Written as DNA, the CDR3 is TGTGCCAGCAGCTTGCGGCAGACGGCCTACGAGCAGTACTTC. Amino acid sequence: CASSLRQTAYEQYF.

This clone was observed a handful of times. The chain couples TRBV6-6 to TRBJ1-6; tentatively, D is TRBD1 (5 bases). The germline gives CDR1 MNHNY, CDR2 SVGAGI (reference sequence). The CDR3 is made up of 13 amino acids. V dropped 7 bases and J dropped 6 bases, with 10 bases sitting between them. The CDR3 DNA reads as TGTGCCAGCACCCTCCAGGGTAATTCACCCCTCCACTTT. Translation gives CASTLQGNSPLHF.

The chain links TRBV6-5 to TRBJ2-7, with 7 bases fitting TRBD1. Losses at the gene ends were 6 bases for V and 10 bases for J; bases not matched to a gene: 15. The CDR3 runs to 14 residues. Germline values: CDR1 MNHEY, CDR2 SVGAGI. CDR3 amino acids: CASRTRQGSIFQYF. The DNA of the CDR3 is TGTGCCAGCAGAACCCGACAGGGCTCCATCTTCCAGTACTTC.

V is TRBV28 and J is TRBJ2-7; D tentatively reads TRBD1 or TRBD2 (5 bases each). Trimming stripped 6 bases from V and 5 bases from J, with 17 bases between. The CDR3 extends over 14 amino acids. Germline V gene lookup returns CDR1 MDHEN and CDR2 SYDVKM. DNA for the CDR3: TGTGCCAGCAGCCTGGATTGGGGGAGCGACGAGCAGTACTTC. Translation gives CASSLDWGSDEQYF.

The chain links TRBV4-2 to TRBJ2-1; TRBD1 or TRBD2 may be the D gene (6 bases each). Germline-derived CDR1 and CDR2 are LGHNA and YNFKEQ. The V end was cut by 7 bases, the J end by 3 bases, with 19 bases between. The CDR3 is 16 amino acids. DNA of the CDR3: TGTGCCAGCAACCCAAGACAAGGGGGAGGCTACAATGAGCAGTTCTTC. Translated, it gives CASNPRQGGGYNEQFF.

V is TRBV14 and J is TRBJ2-7; TRBD2 matches at 9 bases. With 6 bases clipped from V and 2 bases from J, the junction kept 5 bases outside the gene matches. CDR3 length: 14 amino acids. Germline loops: CDR1 SGHDN, CDR2 FVKESK. The CDR3 nucleotides read TGTGCCAGCAGGGACCTAGCGGGAACCTACGAGCAGTACTTC. The encoded protein is CASRDLAGTYEQYF.

Regarding this clone: The junction does not match germline at one end; this may be a read error. The J gene is TRBJ2-1, the V gene TRBV19; the D is unclear. Germline assignment: CDR1 LNHDA and CDR2 SQIVND (reference sequence). The CDR3 runs to 16 residues. The chain's CDR3 is CVSSITARSSYNEQFF. Written as DNA, the CDR3 is TGTGTCAGTAGTATTACCGCCAGGAGCTCCTACAATGAGCAGTTCTTC.

This chain connects TRBV19 to TRBJ2-7; the D gene is possibly TRBD1 (5 bases). Germline CDR1 reads LNHDA; CDR2 reads SQIVND (reference sequence). This CDR3 spans 14 amino acids. V gave up 0 bases and J gave up 3 bases, with 9 bases separating them. The CDR3 loop is CASSIEQANYEQYF. CDR3 nucleotides: TGTGCCAGTAGTATAGAACAGGCTAACTACGAGCAGTACTTC.

V is TRBV12-3 or TRBV12-4 and J is TRBJ2-2; tentatively, D is TRBD1 (6 bases). This CDR3 comprises 13 residues. V lost 11 bases, J lost 4 bases, and 14 bases lay in between. The CDR3 reads CAATRGSTGELFF. In nucleotides, the CDR3 is TGTGCCGCAACAAGGGGGAGCACCGGGGAGCTGTTTTTT.

The chain employs TRBV10-3 and TRBJ2-7; TRBD2 might be the D (6 bases). The V end was cut by 2 bases, the J end by 4 bases, with 6 bases between. This CDR3 spans 12 amino acids. Germline loops: CDR1 ENHRY, CDR2 SYGVKD. This CDR3 is CAISEAGYEQYF. CDR3 nucleotide sequence: TGTGCCATCAGTGAGGCGGGATACGAGCAGTACTTC.

The chain couples TRBV7-2 to TRBJ1-1; D might be TRBD1 (5 bases). The CDR3 length is 13 residues. Deletions cut 6 bases from V and 0 bases from J, with 8 bases between. The germline V gene encodes CDR1 SGHTA and CDR2 FQGNSA. This CDR3 is CASSGTVNTEAFF. The CDR3 DNA sequence: TGTGCCAGCAGTGGGACGGTGAACACTGAAGCTTTCTTT.

V gene TRBV18 combines with J gene TRBJ2-5; the D is unclear. The CDR3 is made up of 13 amino acids. Per the germline V gene, CDR1 is KGHSH and CDR2 is LQKENI. The V end was cut by 3 bases, the J end by 2 bases, with 7 bases between. CDR3 loop: CASSPTDQETQYF. CDR3 bases: TGTGCCAGCTCACCGACGGATCAAGAGACCCAGTACTTC.

The chain links TRBV2 to TRBJ2-7; D remains ambiguous. This CDR3 has 11 residues. V lost 7 bases to trimming and J lost 3 bases, with 7 bases between them. Germline V gene lookup returns CDR1 SNHLY and CDR2 FYNNEI. The CDR3 region is CASNPYYEQYF. CDR3 sequence (DNA): TGTGCCAGCAATCCGTACTACGAGCAGTACTTC. The whole variable domain, remainder taken from reference TRBV2 and TRBJ2-7, is EPEVTQTPSHQVTQMGQEVILRCVPISNHLYFYWYRQILGQKVEFLVSFYNNEISEKSEIFDDQFSVERPDGSNFTLKIRSTKLEDSAMYFCASNPYYEQYFGPGTRLTVT.

This sequence joins TRBV4-3 and TRBJ2-1; 13 bases align to TRBD2. Germline lookup yields CDR1 LGHNA and CDR2 YSLEER. The CDR3 is made up of 15 amino acids. The V gene end was trimmed by 4 bases and the J gene end by 6 bases; junction bases not matched to a gene: 3. The CDR3 DNA follows: TGCGCCAGCAGCCTGACTAGCGGGAGGCCCAATGAGCAGTTCTTC. Residues: CASSLTSGRPNEQFF.

The gene calls are TRBV7-2 and TRBJ1-3, with D tentatively TRBD1 (5 bases). The V end was cut by 5 bases, the J end by 8 bases, with 16 bases between. Per the germline V gene, CDR1 is SGHTA and CDR2 is FQGNSA. The CDR3 has 14 amino acids. The CDR3 sequence is CASSPAPQGDTIYF. CDR3 DNA: TGTGCCAGCAGCCCAGCCCCCCAGGGCGACACCATATATTTT.

This chain joins TRBV7-7 and TRBJ2-3; D may be TRBD1 or TRBD2 (6 bases each). The CDR3 runs 15 residues. Germline V lookup: CDR1 SSHAT, CDR2 FNYEAQ (reference sequence). V lost 3 bases to trimming and J lost 0 bases, with 10 bases between them. The DNA of the CDR3 is TGTGCCAGCAGCTTTGCGGGACATAGCACAGATACGCAGTATTTT. It yields the protein CASSFAGHSTDTQYF.

The chain joins TRBV7-2 to TRBJ2-1, with 13 bases aligning to TRBD2. CDR1 SGHTA and CDR2 FQGNSA come from the germline V gene. The CDR3 covers 16 residues. V lost 8 bases to trimming and J lost 7 bases; unmatched junction nucleotides: 11. The CDR3 DNA follows: TGTGCCAGCTCCCGGACTAGCGGGAGTGTTCGGAATGAGCAGTTCTTC. Translating gives CASSRTSGSVRNEQFF.

J is TRBJ2-3 and V is TRBV6-2 or TRBV6-3; 10 bases align to TRBD2. Germline V CDR1 and CDR2: MNHEY, SVGEGT. This CDR3 spans 17 amino acids. The V gene end was trimmed by 0 bases and the J gene end by 6 bases; junction bases not matched to a gene: 9. The CDR3 loop reads CASSYSNERGGPDTQYF. DNA of the CDR3: TGTGCCAGCAGTTACTCGAACGAGCGGGGGGGCCCCGATACGCAGTATTTT.

Here the CDR3 DNA reads TGTGCCAGCAGTGACTCGGCCGCGGGGGAGCAGTACTTC. Its translation is CASSDSAAGEQYF. The chain uses TRBV6-4 and TRBJ2-7, with D possibly being TRBD2 (6 bases). This CDR3 comprises 13 residues. Germline CDR1 MRHNA, CDR2 SNTAGT. Trimming removed 0 bases at V and 7 bases at J, with 10 bases between.

The chain couples TRBV4-3 to TRBJ1-2; 9 bases are shared with TRBD1. CDR3 size: 15 residues. Germline lookup yields CDR1 LGHNA and CDR2 YSLEER. V shed 1 base, J shed 8 bases, and the junction held 8 bases outside the gene matches. The CDR3 nucleotides read TGCGCCAGCAGCCAAGTGCCACGACAGGGGGAAGGCTACACCTTC. It yields the protein CASSQVPRQGEGYTF.

This clone was counted once. V and J are TRBV14 and TRBJ1-4; no definite D call. V lost 0 bases and J 0 bases, leaving 14 bases between the germline ends. CDR1 and CDR2 (germline): SGHDN, FVKESK. This CDR3 region has 18 residues. CDR3: CASSQDLLDYSTNEKLFF. CDR3 nucleotides: TGTGCCAGCAGCCAAGATTTGTTGGATTACTCAACTAATGAAAAACTGTTTTTT.